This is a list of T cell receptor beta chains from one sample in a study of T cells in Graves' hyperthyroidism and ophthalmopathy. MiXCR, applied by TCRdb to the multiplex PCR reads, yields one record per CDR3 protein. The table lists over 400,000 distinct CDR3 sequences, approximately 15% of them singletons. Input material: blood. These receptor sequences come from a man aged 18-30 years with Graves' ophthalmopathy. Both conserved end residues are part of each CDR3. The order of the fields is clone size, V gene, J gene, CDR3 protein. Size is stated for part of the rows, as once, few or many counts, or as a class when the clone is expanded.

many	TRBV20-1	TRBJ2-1	CSARRGGSYNEQFF
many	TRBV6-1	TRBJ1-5	CASRPLDQPQHF
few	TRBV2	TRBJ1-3	CASRQGADGNTIYF
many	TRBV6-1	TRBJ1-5	CASSEAGRPSWEPQHF
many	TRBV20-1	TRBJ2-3	CSETDRAGDTQYF
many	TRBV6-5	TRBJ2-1	CASSYRYSNNEQFF
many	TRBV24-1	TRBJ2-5	CATSDGSGQETQYF
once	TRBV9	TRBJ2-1	CASSARLQNEQFF
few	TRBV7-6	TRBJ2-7	CASSRNTLVAGGAHEQYF
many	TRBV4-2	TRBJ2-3	CASSQYGALAGTSTDTQYF
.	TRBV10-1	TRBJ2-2	CASSESPGNTGELFF
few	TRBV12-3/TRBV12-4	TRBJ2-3	CASSRGLAGLGPFTDTQYF
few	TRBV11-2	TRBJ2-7	CASSRRTGGHEQYF
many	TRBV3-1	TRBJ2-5	CASSRGAQYF